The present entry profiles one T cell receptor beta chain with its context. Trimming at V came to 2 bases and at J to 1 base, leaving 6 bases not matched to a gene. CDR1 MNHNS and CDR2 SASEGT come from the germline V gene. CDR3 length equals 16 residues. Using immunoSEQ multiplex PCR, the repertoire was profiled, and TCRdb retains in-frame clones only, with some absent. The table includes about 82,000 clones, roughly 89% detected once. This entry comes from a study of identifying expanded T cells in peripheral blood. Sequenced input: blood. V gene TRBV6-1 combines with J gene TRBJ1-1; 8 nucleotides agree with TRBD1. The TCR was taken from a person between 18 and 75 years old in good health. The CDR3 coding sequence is TGTGCCAGCAGTGAATCACGACAGGGGAAGAACACTGAAGCTTTCTTT. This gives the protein CASSESRQGKNTEAFF.